The clone carrying this TCR beta chain was observed a few times. The data belong to a study of response to subunit inactivated influenza vaccine. The CDR3 length is 17 residues. The germline CDR1 and CDR2 sequences are SGHTA and FQGNSA. V was clipped by 1 base and J by 6 bases, with 22 bases between them. TCRdb called the RT-PCR reads again in MiXCR, with one record for every CDR3 protein. The sample lists 750,000 to 850,000 distinct CDR3 sequences, about 18% occurring once. Sequenced here: PBMCs from blood, sampled 4 to 6 days after vaccination. This chain links TRBV7-2 with TRBJ2-7; no clear D gene. The sequence was obtained from a man aged 45-60 years who received an inactivated influenza vaccine. CDR3 amino acids: CASSLVCLADSYCEQYF. CDR3 in DNA: TGTGCCAGCAGCTTAGTCTGTTTAGCTGACTCCTACTGCGAGCAGTACTTC.